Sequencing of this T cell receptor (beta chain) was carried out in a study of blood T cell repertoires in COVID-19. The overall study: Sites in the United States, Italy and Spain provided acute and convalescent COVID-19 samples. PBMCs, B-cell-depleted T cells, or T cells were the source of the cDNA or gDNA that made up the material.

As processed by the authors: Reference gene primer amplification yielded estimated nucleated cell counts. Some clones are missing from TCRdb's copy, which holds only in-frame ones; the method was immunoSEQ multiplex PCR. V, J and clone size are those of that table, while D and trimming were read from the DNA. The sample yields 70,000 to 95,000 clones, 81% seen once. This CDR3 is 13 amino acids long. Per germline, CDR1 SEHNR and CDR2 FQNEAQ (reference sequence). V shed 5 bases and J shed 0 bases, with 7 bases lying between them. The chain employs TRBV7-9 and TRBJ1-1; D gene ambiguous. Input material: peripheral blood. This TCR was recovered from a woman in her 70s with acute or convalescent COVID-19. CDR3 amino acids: CASSRDMNTEAFF. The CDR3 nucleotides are TGTGCCAGCAGCCGAGATATGAACACTGAAGCTTTCTTT.